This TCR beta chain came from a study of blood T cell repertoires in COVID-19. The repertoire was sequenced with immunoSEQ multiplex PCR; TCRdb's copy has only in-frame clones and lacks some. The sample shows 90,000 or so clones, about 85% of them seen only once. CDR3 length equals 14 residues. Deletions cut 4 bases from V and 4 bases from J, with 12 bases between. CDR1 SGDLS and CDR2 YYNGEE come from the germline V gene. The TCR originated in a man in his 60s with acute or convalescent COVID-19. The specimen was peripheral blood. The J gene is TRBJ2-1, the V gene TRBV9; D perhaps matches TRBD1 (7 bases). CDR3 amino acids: CASSRQGGYNEQFF. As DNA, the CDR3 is TGTGCCAGCAGCCGACAGGGAGGTTACAATGAGCAGTTCTTC.